The 21 T cell receptor beta chains reported below all come from one sample, sequenced in a study of beta chain features in type 1 diabetes. The entirety of the isolated RNA underwent reverse transcription, so expressed TCRB transcripts were sequenced. The method was immunoSEQ multiplex PCR; TCRdb's version includes in-frame clones alone and lacks a portion of them. The sample shows over 150,000 clones, approximately 13% of them seen only once. Input material: central memory CD4+ T cells from blood. Receptors originate from a woman younger than 30 in good health.

This clone was seen only a few times. This sample includes further DNA sequences coding for the same CDR3. This chain links TRBV28 with TRBJ1-5; 9 nucleotides agree with TRBD1. Unmatched junction bases numbered 9, after V lost 5 bases and J lost 7 bases. The CDR3 runs 15 residues. Germline V gives CDR1 MDHEN, CDR2 SYDVKM. The CDR3 bases are TGTGCCAGCAGTCCCCTTACAGGGGGCGGCCAGCCCCAGCATTTT. Its protein is CASSPLTGGGQPQHF.

This clone came up a few times. The chain employs TRBV6-1 and TRBJ2-7; unclear D gene. The CDR3 runs to 13 residues. CDR1 is MNHNS, CDR2 SASEGT, per germline. With 4 bases removed from V and 6 bases from J, the gap between germline ends came to 13 bases. DNA of the CDR3: TGTGCCAGCAGTGCGCCAACTTACCCCGAGCAGTACTTC. Its protein is CASSAPTYPEQYF.

This clone was observed a few times. The CDR3 sequence is CASSYDRGANEKLFF. The CDR3 DNA reads TGTGCCAGCAGTTACGACAGGGGCGCCAATGAAAAACTGTTTTTT. V is TRBV7-9 and J is TRBJ1-4; 8 positions agree with TRBD1. J lost 5 bases, V lost 6 bases, and 8 bases had no gene match. Germline V CDR1 and CDR2: SEHNR, FQNEAQ (reference sequence). This CDR3 comprises 15 residues.

This clone was detected a few times. This sequence joins TRBV6-1 and TRBJ1-2, with TRBD1 as a possible D gene (5 bases). V was trimmed by 8 bases and J by 0 bases, leaving 10 bases between them. CDR1 and CDR2 from the germline V gene are MNHNS and SASEGT. This CDR3 has 13 residues. CDR3 bases: TGTGCCAGCGCTAGGGGCCCTAACTATGGCTACACCTTC. It yields the protein CASARGPNYGYTF.

The gene calls are TRBV6-1 and TRBJ1-2; possibly TRBD1 for D (6 bases). The ends were cut back, 7 bases at V and 4 bases at J, with 19 bases in the middle. The CDR3 loop spans 15 amino acids. Germline V gene data show CDR1 as MNHNS and CDR2 as SASEGT. For the CDR3, the DNA is TGTGCCAGCATTGCGAACCGGGGGGGCGGCTATGGCTACACCTTC. It encodes CASIANRGGGYGYTF.

This clone was observed a few times. This chain links TRBV2 with TRBJ1-1; the D is unclear. The CDR3 consists of 13 residues. CDR1 is SNHLY and CDR2 is FYNNEI in the germline V gene. Trimming took 5 bases from V and 2 from J, leaving 9 bases between them. CDR3 DNA: TGTGCCAGCAGTAGAGGGCCTAACACTGAAGCTTTCTTT. Amino acids: CASSRGPNTEAFF.

The rearrangement joins TRBV7-2 to TRBJ2-5; possibly TRBD2 for D (5 bases). The V gene lost 6 bases and the J gene lost 0 bases, with 8 bases spanning the gap. Germline CDR1 reads SGHTA; CDR2 reads FQGNSA. The CDR3 extends over 13 amino acids. CDR3 coding DNA: TGTGCCAGCAGTAGAGGGTACCAAGAGACCCAGTACTTC. It yields the protein CASSRGYQETQYF.

This clone was detected a few times. The chain couples TRBV7-3 to TRBJ2-3; 10 positions agree with TRBD2. V shed 5 bases, J shed 2 bases, and the junction held 4 bases outside the gene matches. The CDR3 is 15 amino acids. The germline V gene encodes CDR1 SGHTA and CDR2 FQGTGA. CDR3 DNA: TGTGCCAGCAGCGTGGGACTAGCGCCCACAGATACGCAGTATTTT. It yields the protein CASSVGLAPTDTQYF.

This clone was seen more than once but under ten times. The CDR3 DNA sequence: TGTGCCAGCAGCCCCCAGACTAGCGGGAGCGGGGAGACCCAGTACTTC. Protein sequence: CASSPQTSGSGETQYF. This chain connects TRBV4-2 to TRBJ2-5, with 12 bases fitting TRBD2. The CDR3 is made up of 16 amino acids. V lost 4 bases, J lost 5 bases, and 8 bases stayed unmatched. CDR1 is LGHNA and CDR2 is YNFKEQ in the germline V gene.

In this sample, this clone turned up a few times. This rearrangement joins TRBV7-2 to TRBJ2-5; a weak D match, TRBD2 (5 bases). CDR1 and CDR2 (germline): SGHTA, FQGNSA. The CDR3 has 14 amino acids. V was cut by 4 bases and J by 4 bases, with 13 bases left in between. CDR3 in DNA: TGTGCCAGCAGCTCAGCCGGGATAATAGAGACCCAGTACTTC. Encoded protein: CASSSAGIIETQYF.

This clone was observed a few times. The chain combines TRBV18 with TRBJ2-1; 11 bases fit TRBD2. With V trimmed by 8 bases and J by 8 bases, 5 bases remained unmatched. The CDR3 is 13 residues long. Germline lookup yields CDR1 KGHSH and CDR2 LQKENI. The CDR3 reads CASTTSGSYEQFF. The CDR3, as DNA: TGTGCCAGCACCACTAGCGGGAGCTATGAGCAGTTCTTC.

This clone was seen more than once but under ten times. CDR3 loop: CASYSQNTGELFF. The CDR3 region has the DNA TGTGCCAGTTACAGCCAGAACACCGGGGAGCTGTTTTTT. The gene calls are TRBV19 and TRBJ2-2; D not certain. Germline values: CDR1 LNHDA, CDR2 SQIVND (reference sequence). The CDR3 extends over 13 amino acids. The germline V and J ends were trimmed by 8 bases and 1 base, with 8 bases remaining between them.

The sample holds one count of this clone. V and J are TRBV7-9 and TRBJ2-1, with TRBD2 identical over 8 bases. This CDR3 comprises 16 residues. Germline trimming cut 4 bases from V and 3 bases from J; bases unmatched to any gene: 8. The V gene's germline CDR1 is SEHNR and CDR2 FQNEAQ (reference sequence). CDR3 DNA: TGTGCCAGCAGCTCCCCCGGGACTAGTGGCTACAATGAGCAGTTCTTC. Amino acid sequence: CASSSPGTSGYNEQFF.

This clone was detected only a few times. The J gene is TRBJ2-1, the V gene TRBV6-5, with unresolved D. The CDR3 length is 12 residues. Deletions cut 11 bases from V and 0 bases from J, with 8 bases between. Germline V lookup: CDR1 MNHEY, CDR2 SVGAGI. CDR3 amino acids: CAEKISYNEQFF. CDR3 sequence (DNA): TGTGCCGAGAAGATCTCCTACAATGAGCAGTTCTTC.

This chain links TRBV2 with TRBJ2-2; tentative D call: TRBD2 (6 bases). V shed 7 bases and J shed 2 bases, with 11 bases lying between them. The germline V gene has CDR1 SNHLY and CDR2 FYNNEI. This CDR3 is 14 amino acids long. CDR3 bases: TGTGCCAGCAAAGTGCGGGGCAACACCGGGGAGCTGTTTTTT. Translating gives CASKVRGNTGELFF.

The rearrangement links TRBV11-1 to TRBJ2-7, with D hard to call. Germline CDR1 is SGHAT and CDR2 is FQDESV (reference sequence). Trimming took 1 base from V and 4 from J, leaving 8 bases between them. The CDR3 covers 13 residues. The CDR3 here is CASSLGTEYEQYF. CDR3 DNA: TGTGCCAGCAGCTTAGGAACAGAGTACGAGCAGTACTTC.

This clone was seen a few times. The chain is built from TRBV28 and TRBJ2-5; TRBD2 matches 7 bases. CDR3 length: 13 residues. CDR1 and CDR2 (germline): MDHEN, SYDVKM. With V trimmed by 2 bases and J by 4 bases, 1 base remained unmatched. CDR3 coding DNA: TGTGCCAGCAGTTTAGGGGGGGGAGAGACCCAGTACTTC. Translation: CASSLGGGETQYF.

The chain combines TRBV29-1 with TRBJ2-3; 7 positions agree with TRBD1. This CDR3 has 17 amino acids. The V gene's germline CDR1 is SQVTM and CDR2 ANQGSEA. V lost 0 bases to trimming and J lost 10 bases; unmatched junction nucleotides: 19. CDR3 bases: TGCAGCGTTGAAGAAGGGGGCTCCACCTTTGTAGGAAATGCGCAGTATTTT. Its translation is CSVEEGGSTFVGNAQYF.

This clone was observed a handful of times. The chain couples TRBV4-1 to TRBJ2-1; TRBD1 might be the D (5 bases). Germline V gives CDR1 MGHRA, CDR2 YSYEKL. V was clipped by 0 bases and J by 0 bases, with 9 bases between them. The CDR3 runs to 16 residues. CDR3 nucleotides: TGCGCCAGCAGCCAAGAGATAAGGGGCTCCTACAATGAGCAGTTCTTC. Translating it yields CASSQEIRGSYNEQFF.

This chain links TRBV28 with TRBJ2-6; D is possibly TRBD1 (5 bases). This CDR3 spans 15 amino acids. With 6 bases removed from V and 0 bases from J, the gap between germline ends came to 9 bases. Germline-derived CDR1 and CDR2 are MDHEN and SYDVKM. CDR3 sequence (DNA): TGTGCCAGCAGAGTCAGGGACTCTGGGGCCAACGTCCTGACTTTC. Protein: CASRVRDSGANVLTF.

In DNA form, the CDR3 reads TGTGCCAGCAGCCTGTCGACAGGGGGCAATCACGAGCAGTACTTC. Translating it yields CASSLSTGGNHEQYF. The J gene is TRBJ2-7, the V gene TRBV7-2; 10 bases are a match to TRBD1. From germline, CDR1 is SGHTA and CDR2 FQGNSA. The CDR3 covers 15 residues. V lost 5 bases, J lost 5 bases, and 9 bases stayed unmatched.